A single sample is the source of the 24 T cell receptor beta chains below, sequenced in a study of post-analysis software for immune sequencing data. General study points: There were several TRBV segments more frequent in patients than controls, and TRBV5-6, TRBV5-1 and TRBV20-1 were among them.

The TCR beta cDNA libraries carried unique molecular identifiers. In TCRdb, the PCR reads were re-called with MiXCR into one record per CDR3 protein. The profile shows roughly 800,000 distinct CDR3 sequences, 25% to 30% of them singletons. No antigen is known for these receptors. Sequencing was performed on blood. The receptors come from a girl between 10 and 17 years old with multiple sclerosis.

The V and J genes are TRBV7-2 and TRBJ2-5; D is perhaps TRBD1 (6 bases). V was shortened by 0 bases and J by 1 base, with 24 bases between the two germline ends. CDR3 length equals 20 residues. Germline V CDR1 and CDR2: SGHTA, FQGNSA. The CDR3, as DNA: TGTGCCAGCAGCTTAGCGCCACAGGGTGAGGAAGACATGCCCCAAGAGACCCAGTACTTC. It codes for CASSLAPQGEEDMPQETQYF.

The chain recombines TRBV7-2 with TRBJ2-3; D may be TRBD1 or TRBD2 (5 bases each). The CDR3 has 14 amino acids. The ends were cut back, 5 bases at V and 4 bases at J, with 13 bases in the middle. Germline loops: CDR1 SGHTA, CDR2 FQGNSA. The CDR3 spells CASSPGADPDTQYF. The CDR3 DNA sequence: TGTGCCAGCAGCCCCGGGGCCGATCCAGATACGCAGTATTTT.

This clonotype was counted ten times or more. V usage is TRBV5-1 and J usage is TRBJ2-5; 9 bases fit TRBD1. This CDR3 is built from 15 residues. Germline values: CDR1 SGHRS, CDR2 YFSETQ. Losses at the gene ends were 0 bases for V and 5 bases for J; bases not matched to a gene: 5. For the CDR3, the DNA is TGCGCCAGCAGCTTGGAGGGACAGGGTGTGGAGACCCAGTACTTC. Translating it yields CASSLEGQGVETQYF.

The chain couples TRBV15 to TRBJ2-3, with TRBD2 identical over 8 bases. CDR3 length equals 15 residues. CDR1 and CDR2 from the germline V gene are LNHNV and YYDKDF (reference sequence). V was clipped by 3 bases and J by 5 bases; unmatched bases: 7. CDR3 coding DNA: TGTGCCACCAGCAGTCTAAGGACTAGCCTAGATACGCAGTATTTT. Protein product: CATSSLRTSLDTQYF. Complete variable domain (other parts from reference TRBV15 and TRBJ2-3): DAMVIQNPRYQVTQFGKPVTLSCSQTLNHNVMYWYQQKSSQAPKLLFHYYDKDFNNEADTPDNFQSRRPNTSFCFLDIRSPGLGDTAMYLCATSSLRTSLDTQYFGPGTRLTVL.

This clonotype was detected only a few times. This chain joins TRBV5-1 and TRBJ1-2; D is unclear. Trimming removed 4 bases at V and 7 bases at J, with 11 bases between. CDR1 and CDR2 (germline): SGHRS, YFSETQ. The CDR3 sequence is 12 residues long. The CDR3 loop reads CASSPAEGGYTF. As DNA, the CDR3 is TGCGCCAGCAGCCCCGCGGAGGGTGGCTACACCTTC.

V usage is TRBV10-2 and J usage is TRBJ2-1, with 8 bases matching TRBD2. The V gene end was trimmed by 8 bases and the J gene end by 8 bases; junction bases not matched to a gene: 11. CDR1 and CDR2 (germline): WSHSY, SAAADI. The CDR3 length is 14 residues. CDR3 bases: TGCGCCAGCGCCTCCCGCGGGAGGATATATGAGCAGTTCTTC. Amino acid sequence: CASASRGRIYEQFF.

This chain connects TRBV20-1 to TRBJ2-7; 10 bases map to TRBD1. Germline values: CDR1 DFQATT, CDR2 SNEGSKA (reference sequence). The CDR3 spans 16 residues. The junction had 12 bases not matched to a gene; V was cut back by 3 bases and J by 4 bases. The CDR3 sequence: CSARADMGQGLYEQYF. The CDR3 DNA reads as TGCAGTGCTAGGGCGGATATGGGACAGGGGTTGTACGAGCAGTACTTC.

In its sample, this clonotype was seen a few times. The chain combines TRBV27 with TRBJ2-2, with 7 bases aligning to TRBD2. The CDR3 runs 17 residues. The germline V gene encodes CDR1 MNHEY and CDR2 SMNVEV (reference sequence). J lost 4 bases, V lost 0 bases, and 8 bases had no gene match. The CDR3 DNA sequence: TGTGCCAGCAGTTTATCGGGGGGGACGGCCAGCACCGGGGAGCTGTTTTTT. As protein: CASSLSGGTASTGELFF.

The genes are TRBV20-1 and TRBJ2-3; 14 bases match TRBD2. This CDR3 region has 17 residues. V lost 5 bases and J lost 6; bases outside the gene matches: 13. Germline-derived CDR1 and CDR2 are DFQATT and SNEGSKA (reference sequence). Written as DNA, the CDR3 is TGCAGTGCTTCGACCGGGACTAGCGGGAGTGGCGGCGATACGCAGTATTTT. This sequence encodes CSASTGTSGSGGDTQYF.

This clonotype was observed a handful of times. This chain joins TRBV4-1 and TRBJ2-1; 10 bases are a match to TRBD1. Germline trimming cut 3 bases from V and 6 bases from J; bases unmatched to any gene: 5. Germline loops: CDR1 MGHRA, CDR2 YSYEKL. This CDR3 has 15 amino acids. CDR3 loop: CASSQPGQGSNEQFF. CDR3 sequence (DNA): TGCGCCAGCAGCCAGCCGGGACAGGGGTCCAATGAGCAGTTCTTC.

The chain recombines TRBV2 with TRBJ2-7; 10 bases align to TRBD1. The CDR3 is 15 amino acids. V lost 6 bases and J lost 2; bases outside the gene matches: 7. From germline, CDR1 is SNHLY and CDR2 FYNNEI. CDR3 nucleotide sequence: TGTGCCAGCAGCCCCTGGGGACAGGGGACCTACGAGCAGTACTTC. It codes for CASSPWGQGTYEQYF.

As to this clonotype: A read error may explain this, as a much larger clone is one base away. The gene calls are TRBV5-5 and TRBJ2-3; the D gene is possibly TRBD1 (5 bases). The germline gives CDR1 SGHKS, CDR2 YYEKEE (reference sequence). This CDR3 is 15 amino acids long. CDR3 sequence: CASTAHPLTTGTQYF. CDR3 in DNA: TGTGCCAGCACTGCTCACCCTCTGACCACAGGTACGCAGTATTTT.

V is TRBV5-1 and J is TRBJ1-1; D unclear. Germline V gives CDR1 SGHRS, CDR2 YFSETQ. The CDR3 runs 15 residues. Trimming removed 0 bases at V and 1 base at J, with 10 bases between. The CDR3 loop reads CASSLVDPRNTEAFF. The CDR3 DNA reads as TGCGCCAGCAGCTTGGTGGACCCGAGGAACACTGAAGCTTTCTTT. Filled out from reference TRBV5-1 and TRBJ1-1, the complete variable domain reads KAGVTQTPRYLIKTRGQQVTLSCSPISGHRSVSWYQQTPGQGLQFLFEYFSETQRNKGNFPGRFSGRQFSNSRSEMNVSTLELGDSALYLCASSLVDPRNTEAFFGQGTRLTVV.

This chain links TRBV20-1 with TRBJ2-5; 7 bases align to TRBD2. Germline V lookup: CDR1 DFQATT, CDR2 SNEGSKA (reference sequence). J gave up 1 base and V 0 bases, and 5 bases lay outside the gene matches. The CDR3 contains 15 residues. CDR3 in amino acids: CSARDGGEPQETQYF. The CDR3 nucleotides are TGCAGTGCTAGAGATGGGGGGGAGCCCCAAGAGACCCAGTACTTC.

This chain connects TRBV6-1 to TRBJ2-1, with 13 bases matching TRBD2. Germline V gene data show CDR1 as MNHNS and CDR2 as SASEGT. The CDR3 consists of 18 residues. V shed 7 bases, J shed 6 bases, and the junction held 15 bases outside the gene matches. The CDR3 reads CASISTSGGFKVINEQFF. CDR3 nucleotide sequence: TGTGCCAGCATCTCGACTAGCGGGGGGTTCAAGGTTATCAATGAGCAGTTCTTC.

This clonotype was detected ten times or more. The chain couples TRBV20-1 to TRBJ2-1; no reliable D call. Germline lookup yields CDR1 DFQATT and CDR2 SNEGSKA (reference sequence). V was cut by 3 bases and J by 2 bases, with 2 bases left in between. This CDR3 region has 11 residues. CDR3 coding DNA: TGCAGTGCTAGGCCCTACAATGAGCAGTTCTTC. This translates into CSARPYNEQFF.

Only a few counts were recorded for this clonotype. The chain combines TRBV7-8 with TRBJ2-1, with D possibly being TRBD1 or TRBD2 (5 bases each). Trimming took off 5 bases at V and 4 bases at J, with 24 bases between the two ends. The CDR3 is made up of 18 amino acids. Germline CDR1 is SGHVS and CDR2 is FQNEAQ. The CDR3 nucleotides are TGTGCCAGCAGCCGAATACCGTCTTTGGGGGTCTCGTACAATGAGCAGTTCTTC. This sequence encodes CASSRIPSLGVSYNEQFF.

This clonotype was recorded a few times. CDR3 loop: CASSLPRGYSYEQYF. CDR3 nucleotides: TGTGCCAGCAGCTTGCCCAGGGGATACTCCTACGAGCAGTACTTC. The genes are TRBV6-1 and TRBJ2-7; maybe TRBD1 (6 bases). CDR1 and CDR2 from the germline V gene are MNHNS and SASEGT. There are 15 residues in the CDR3. The germline V and J ends were trimmed by 6 bases and 0 bases, with 15 bases remaining between them.

This clonotype was detected once. The chain carries TRBV28 and TRBJ2-5, with 10 positions matching TRBD2. The J call could be wrong; TRBJ2-7 is a better fit for the DNA end. This CDR3 has 16 residues. Per the germline V gene, CDR1 is MDHEN and CDR2 is SYDVKM. This CDR3 is CASSSPSSGSRGEQYF. DNA for the CDR3: TGTGCCAGCAGTTCCCCCTCTAGCGGGAGCCGGGGCGAGCAGTACTTC.

V is TRBV5-1 and J is TRBJ1-6; D possibly corresponds to TRBD1 (5 bases). V lost 4 bases, J lost 7 bases, and 15 bases lay in between. There are 15 residues in the CDR3. Germline assignment: CDR1 SGHRS and CDR2 YFSETQ. CDR3: CASSLSRDGNSPLHF. The CDR3 DNA is TGCGCCAGCAGCCTATCCCGGGACGGAAATTCACCCCTCCACTTT.

The chain links TRBV20-1 to TRBJ2-3; D ambiguous. The CDR3 spans 11 residues. CDR1 is DFQATT, CDR2 SNEGSKA, per germline (reference sequence). CDR3 protein: CKGSSTDTQYF. The CDR3 nucleotides read TGCAAGGGTTCTAGCACAGATACGCAGTATTTT.

This chain joins TRBV5-5 and TRBJ2-5; 10 nucleotides agree with TRBD1. Germline trimming cut 1 base from V and 2 bases from J; bases unmatched to any gene: 5. The CDR3 totals 16 residues. The germline V gene encodes CDR1 SGHKS and CDR2 YYEKEE (reference sequence). Here the CDR3 reads CASSLPGTGVQETQYF. CDR3 nucleotides: TGTGCCAGCAGCTTGCCCGGGACAGGGGTGCAAGAGACCCAGTACTTC.

This clonotype was detected many times. The chain links TRBV29-1 to TRBJ1-2; 8 bases align to TRBD1. Germline CDR1 and CDR2: SQVTM and ANQGSEA. With V trimmed by 5 bases and J by 8 bases, 7 bases remained unmatched. This CDR3 is built from 12 residues. CDR3 loop: CSVQQGVEGYTF. The CDR3, as DNA: TGCAGCGTTCAACAGGGGGTGGAGGGCTACACCTTC.

The V call is TRBV20-1, the J call TRBJ2-5; D gene unclear. V was shortened by 4 bases and J by 5 bases, with 8 bases between the two germline ends. CDR1 is DFQATT, CDR2 SNEGSKA, per germline (reference sequence). This CDR3 has 11 amino acids. Written as DNA, the CDR3 is TGCAGTGCTACCCATGGCGAGACCCAGTACTTC. It is translated as CSATHGETQYF.